This TCR beta chain was sequenced for a study of blood T cell repertoires in COVID-19. Study at large: In each case, the material was cDNA or gDNA derived from T cells, B-cell-depleted T cells, or PBMCs.

Generated by immunoSEQ multiplex PCR, the TCRdb table keeps only in-frame clones and is missing some. The table shows roughly 250,000 clones, with 80% to 90% occurring only once. Germline loops: CDR1 MDHEN, CDR2 SYDVKM. The CDR3 has 16 residues. Germline trimming cut 5 bases from V and 2 bases from J; bases unmatched to any gene: 11. Recruitment covered about 25 US areas and drew participants whose ages spanned roughly 18 to 89 years. The J gene is TRBJ2-7, the V gene TRBV28, with 8 bases aligning to TRBD1. The sequenced sample was PBMCs or T cells enriched from blood (not recorded which). This receptor was taken from a woman between 45 and 65 years old who had recovered from COVID-19. CDR3 in amino acids: CASSTYIRDRPYEQYF. The CDR3 DNA follows: TGTGCCAGCAGTACGTATATTAGGGACAGGCCCTACGAGCAGTACTTC.